Below, one T cell receptor (beta chain) is given with its context. The antigen it recognizes is unknown. No much larger clone exists at a distance of one base, and base qualities are not known. TCR CDR3 regions were amplified from genomic DNA by multiplex PCR using the deep immunoSEQ assay. Extracted genomic DNA from each cell subset was spread evenly across all wells of several immunoSEQ 96-well plates, with each plate serving as a replicate. For sorted subsets, each replicate PCR was loaded with approximately 0.2 ug genomic DNA, equivalent to 25,000 to 35,000 T cell genomes. The purified libraries were quantified using a Qubit 3.0 fluorometer, sized with a Bioanalyzer 2100, and then quantified again using the KAPA Library Quantification kit. Every immunoSEQ 96-well plate was sequenced on a separate single-read 150-cycle Illumina NextSeq 550 flow cell. The authors' pipeline ran thus. Because the immunoSEQ output held only junctional sequences and lacked quality scores, the filtering could not match the filtering applied to full-length reads. To assign V/J genes and CDR3, sequences were annotated against IMGT germline references using PyIR, a Python wrapper for IgBLAST v1.9. Reads were removed for weak V/J assignments (E-value above 1e-6), missing CDR3, stop codons, out-of-frame junctions, or ambiguous translated residues. V3J clonotypes were defined as sequences sharing the same inferred V gene, J gene, and CDR3 amino acid sequence. The percentage overlap between two repertoires was calculated by dividing the number of shared unique clonotypes by the size of the smaller repertoire. Richness of each repertoire was evaluated using RTK rarefaction, the Chao1 estimator, and Recon v2.1 estimates of unobserved clonotypes. Generation probabilities for all TCRbeta clonotypes obtained by the gDNA method from four donors were computed using OLGA. TCRdb took this table from immuneACCESS and kept in-frame rearrangements with V and J called. Such tables lack part of the clones; where checked against another copy, unresolved V genes explain under half of the gap, and the rest is unexplained. The DNA gave D and trimming, while V, J and clone size come from that table. This sample has 600,000 to 800,000 clones in its table, and roughly two thirds of those were observed once. The ten most abundant clones make up more than 1.5% of the sample.

Donors were healthy HIV-negative adults with no recently reported acute infections or vaccinations. Every donor was a Caucasian adult residing in Nashville, Tennessee, USA. CD4+ T cells were enriched through magnetic negative selection, after which naive cells were positively selected on CD45RA and the remaining negative fraction served as the memory subset. After blood collection by leukapheresis, PBMCs were isolated using Ficoll-Histopaque density gradient centrifugation and then cryopreserved in the vapor phase of liquid nitrogen. Analytical flow cytometry was used to check the purity and quantity of each magnetically sorted T cell population. Each sorted fraction had its genomic DNA isolated and then quantified by UV absorbance on a Nanodrop 2000c. The CDR3 has 17 amino acids, counting the end cysteine and phenylalanine. The read is trimmed to its CDR3 DNA, 51 bases read in frame from base 1. V and J are trimmed by 1 base and 5 bases, and the gene matches miss 11 bases of the junction. CDR1 and CDR2 are drawn from the germline V gene: SGHTA, FQGNSA.

The sample originates from a study of shared clonotypes between healthy human individuals (dated by TCRdb to about 2020). Some background on the complete study: The cohort comprised a couple of women and a few men aged 18 to 49 years. To increase sequencing depth and limit assay-specific biases, TCR repertoire library preparation and sequencing were carried out by different laboratories using diverse techniques. Each donor's leukapheresis produced roughly between roughly 0.9 and 8.9 billion PBMCs. For each donor, CD4 naive and CD4 memory were each given three plates, CD8 naive was given two plates, and CD8 memory was given one plate. To estimate repertoire size and how much clonotype sharing occurs between individuals, the study deeply sequenced the blood TCR repertoires of roughly 5 healthy adults. Beyond this particular receptor, the publication reports: The small number of donors limited the genetic and exposure-history diversity represented. Even with the large sequencing depth, rarefaction of the sorted-subset datasets indicated that sequencing was incomplete. Pairwise subsampling indicated that sequencing depth was expected to affect the degree of clonotype sharing among donors. Approximately 5% of naive CD4, 3.5% of naive CD8, 2% to 2.5% of memory CD4, and 0.35% to 0.4% of memory CD8 clonotypes were shared across several donors. Naive subsets generally had larger estimated clonotype richness than memory subsets. Higher generation probabilities were observed for clonotypes shared by all four sorted-subset donors than for non-shared clonotypes. Sampling was restricted to blood, and TCR repertoires in tissue are likely to differ from TCR repertoires in blood.

This receptor chain uses TRBV7-2 and TRBJ1-5; 7 middle bases align to TRBD1. Sequencing input: memory CD4+ T cells sorted from blood. The cell subset or site label corresponds to: CD45RA-negative fraction. The TCR originated in a woman aged 25 to 45 in good health. The nucleotide sequence reads as follows: TGTGCCAGCAGCTTAGGTGTTAGGACAGGAGGCGATCAGCCCCAGCATTTT. Translated, this gives CASSLGVRTGGDQPQHF.